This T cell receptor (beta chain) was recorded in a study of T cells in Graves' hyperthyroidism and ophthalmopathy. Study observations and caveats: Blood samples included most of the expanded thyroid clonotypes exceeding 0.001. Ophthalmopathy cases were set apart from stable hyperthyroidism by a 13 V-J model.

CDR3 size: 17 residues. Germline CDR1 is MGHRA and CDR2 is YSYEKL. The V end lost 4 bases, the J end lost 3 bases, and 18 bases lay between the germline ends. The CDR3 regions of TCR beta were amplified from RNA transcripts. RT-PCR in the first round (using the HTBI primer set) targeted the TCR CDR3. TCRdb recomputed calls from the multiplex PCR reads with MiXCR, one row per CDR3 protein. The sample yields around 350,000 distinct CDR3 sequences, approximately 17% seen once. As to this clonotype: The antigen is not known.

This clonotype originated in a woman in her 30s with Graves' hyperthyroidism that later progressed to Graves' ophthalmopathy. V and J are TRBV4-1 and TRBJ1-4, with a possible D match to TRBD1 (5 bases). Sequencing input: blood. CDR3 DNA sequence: TGCGCCAGCAGCCCAAGAGGGTCCAGGGAGTCTAATGAAAAACTGTTTTTT. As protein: CASSPRGSRESNEKLFF.